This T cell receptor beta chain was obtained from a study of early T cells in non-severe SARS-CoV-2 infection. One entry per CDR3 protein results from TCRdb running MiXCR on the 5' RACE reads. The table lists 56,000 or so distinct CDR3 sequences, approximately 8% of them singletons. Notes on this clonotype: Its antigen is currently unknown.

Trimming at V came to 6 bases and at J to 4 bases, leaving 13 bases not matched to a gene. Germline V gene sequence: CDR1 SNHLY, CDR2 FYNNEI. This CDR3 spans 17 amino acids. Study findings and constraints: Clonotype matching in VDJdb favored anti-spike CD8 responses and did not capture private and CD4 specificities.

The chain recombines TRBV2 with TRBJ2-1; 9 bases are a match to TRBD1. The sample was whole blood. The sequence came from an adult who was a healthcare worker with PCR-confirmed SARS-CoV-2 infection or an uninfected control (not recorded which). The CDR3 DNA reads TGTGCCAGCAGACCCCAACAGGGGGCGGTGAGATACAATGAGCAGTTCTTC. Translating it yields CASRPQQGAVRYNEQFF.